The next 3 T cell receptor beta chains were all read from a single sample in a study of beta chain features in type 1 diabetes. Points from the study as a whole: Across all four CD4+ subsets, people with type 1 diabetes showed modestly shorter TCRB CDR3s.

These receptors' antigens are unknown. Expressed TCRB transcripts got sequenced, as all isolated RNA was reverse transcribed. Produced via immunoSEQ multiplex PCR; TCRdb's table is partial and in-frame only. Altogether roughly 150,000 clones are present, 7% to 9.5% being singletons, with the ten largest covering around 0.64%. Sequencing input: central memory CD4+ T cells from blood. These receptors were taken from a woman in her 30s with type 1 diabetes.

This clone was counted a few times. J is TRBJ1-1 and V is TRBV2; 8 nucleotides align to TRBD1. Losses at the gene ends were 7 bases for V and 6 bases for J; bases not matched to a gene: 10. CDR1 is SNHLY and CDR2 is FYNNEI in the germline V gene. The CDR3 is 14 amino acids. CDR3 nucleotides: TGTGCCAGCATTCGGACAGGGAAGTTTGCTGAAGCTTTCTTT. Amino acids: CASIRTGKFAEAFF.

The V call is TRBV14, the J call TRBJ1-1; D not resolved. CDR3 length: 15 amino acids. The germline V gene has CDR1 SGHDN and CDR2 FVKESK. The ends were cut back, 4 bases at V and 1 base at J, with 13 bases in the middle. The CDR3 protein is CASSPHRGRNTEAFF. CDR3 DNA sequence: TGTGCCAGCAGCCCCCATAGAGGGAGGAACACTGAAGCTTTCTTT.

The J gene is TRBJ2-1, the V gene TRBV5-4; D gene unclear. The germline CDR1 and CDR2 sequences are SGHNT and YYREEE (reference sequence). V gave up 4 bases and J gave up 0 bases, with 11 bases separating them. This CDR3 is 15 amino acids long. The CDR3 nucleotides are TGTGCCAGCAGCCCCGGCCCTAGCTCCTACAATGAGCAGTTCTTC. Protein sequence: CASSPGPSSYNEQFF.